Only a few counts were recorded for the clone carrying this T cell receptor beta chain. Its antigen is not known. A roughly 10 ml volume of fresh peripheral blood provided the PBMCs. The sample is drawn from a study of Graves' ophthalmopathy and Graves' hyperthyroidism. Study outcomes and limitations: Forecasting of ophthalmopathy progression by the model achieved about 69% sensitivity and approximately 72% specificity. Blood repertoires reportedly contained most expanded thyroid clonotypes above 0.001 frequency.

TCR beta CDR3 amplification used RNA transcripts. Investigators did first-round RT-PCR with HTBI primers, then second-round multiplex PCR. TCRdb itself ran the multiplex PCR reads through MiXCR, one entry per CDR3 protein. The sample lists about 640,000 distinct CDR3 sequences; roughly two fifths were seen once. The CDR3 is 15 residues long. Looked up from germline, CDR1 is KGHSH and CDR2 is LQKENI. V lost 4 bases and J lost 2, with 9 bases in between. This chain connects TRBV18 to TRBJ1-6; D is possibly TRBD1 (5 bases). Sequenced material: peripheral blood. The clonotype was recovered from an adult man with Graves' ophthalmopathy. DNA for the CDR3: TGTGCCAGCTCACTGGGGGGAACCTATAATTCACCCCTCCACTTT. This codes for CASSLGGTYNSPLHF.